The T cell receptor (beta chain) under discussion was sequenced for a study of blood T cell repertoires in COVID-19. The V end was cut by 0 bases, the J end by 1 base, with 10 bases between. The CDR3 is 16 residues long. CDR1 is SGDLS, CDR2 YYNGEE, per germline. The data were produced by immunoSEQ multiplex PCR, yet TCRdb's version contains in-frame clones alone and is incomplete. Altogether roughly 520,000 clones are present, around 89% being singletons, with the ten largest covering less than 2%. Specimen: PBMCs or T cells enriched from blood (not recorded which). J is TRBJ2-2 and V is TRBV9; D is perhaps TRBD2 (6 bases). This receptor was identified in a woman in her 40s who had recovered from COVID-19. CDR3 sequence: CASSVGVGGNTGELFF. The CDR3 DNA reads TGTGCCAGCAGCGTAGGTGTGGGAGGGAACACCGGGGAGCTGTTTTTT. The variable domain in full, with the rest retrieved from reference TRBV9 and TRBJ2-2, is DSGVTQTPKHLITATGQRVTLRCSPRSGDLSVYWYQQSLDQGLQFLIQYYNGEERAKGNILERFSAQQFPDLHSELNLSSLELGDSALYFCASSVGVGGNTGELFFGEGSRLTVL.